This TCR beta chain was found in a study of response to subunit inactivated influenza vaccine (dated by TCRdb to 2017 to 2018). For context, the study as a whole: Deep quantitative profiling of the T cell receptor repertoire was used in the study to follow responses to a trivalent subunit inactivated influenza vaccine.

Comment on this clonotype: Its antigen remains undetermined. Qualities for individual bases were not recorded, and no much larger clone is one base off.

The method behind the library was RT-PCR. The instrument given in TCRdb is Illumina HiSeq 2500. TCRdb reanalyzed the raw reads on its own, using fastp at Q25 for trimming and MiXCR for clone calling, and kept in-frame beta chains. Rows are unified per CDR3 protein, each entry keeping the most common DNA and genes. The sample table records roughly 500,000 distinct CDR3 sequences; 25% of these occur just once. The top ten clonotypes cover around 2% of the sample. The study at large found these results: It was suggested by the authors that each seasonal influenza vaccination may recruit only a limited number of new T cells.

From cysteine to phenylalanine, the CDR3 is 15 amino acids long. Of all the DNA, just the CDR3 is kept, 45 bases in frame from base 1. The trim is 2 bases for V and 5 bases for J, with a gap of 13 bases between the germline ends. CDR1 and CDR2 (SGHRS, YFSETQ) derive from the germline V gene. The TCR originated in a man in his fifties or sixties who received an inactivated influenza vaccine. Donor details come from another sample of the same person, matched by shared clones. This specimen consisted of CD4+ T cells sorted from PBMCs, obtained 4 to 6 days after vaccination. This receptor chain uses TRBV5-1 and TRBJ1-4; a weak D assignment points to TRBD1 (6 bases agree). The DNA sequence reads TGCGCCAGCAGCTTCACCGGGGGCGTAAATGAAAAACTGTTTTTT. It translates as CASSFTGGVNEKLFF.